The 23 T cell receptor beta chains listed next were all sequenced from one sample in a study of T cell responses to AZD1222 COVID-19 vaccine. Sequenced by immunoSEQ multiplex PCR; TCRdb stores in-frame clones only, minus some. The sample lists 200,000 or so clones; roughly 92% were seen once. Material: peripheral blood, obtained 28 days after the second AZD1222 dose. These receptors were collected from an adult who received the AZD1222 COVID-19 vaccine.

V and J are TRBV4-1 and TRBJ1-4; tentative D call: TRBD1 (5 bases). Germline V gene sequence: CDR1 MGHRA, CDR2 YSYEKL. The CDR3 loop spans 16 amino acids. The V end was cut by 3 bases, the J end by 6 bases, with 17 bases between. The DNA for the CDR3 is TGCGCCAGCAGCCAGGGGCCGACCAGGACCTATGAAAAACTGTTTTTT. Translating gives CASSQGPTRTYEKLFF.

The chain employs TRBV29-1 and TRBJ1-1; possible D gene TRBD1, 5 bases. Germline V gene lookup returns CDR1 SQVTM and CDR2 ANQGSEA. V gave up 1 base and J gave up 3 bases, with 18 bases separating them. The CDR3 extends over 16 amino acids. DNA of the CDR3: TGCAGCGTTGAAGGATCCTTGGGGGAAAAGGACACTGAAGCTTTCTTT. As protein: CSVEGSLGEKDTEAFF.

This clone was found once. This CDR3 reads CASSTGGSHYNQPQHF. CDR3 in DNA: TGTGCCAGCAGCACAGGAGGCAGCCACTACAATCAGCCCCAGCATTTT. The J gene is TRBJ1-5, the V gene TRBV7-8; a weak D match, TRBD1 (5 bases). Germline V lookup: CDR1 SGHVS, CDR2 FQNEAQ. Trimming removed 5 bases at V and 3 bases at J, with 17 bases between. The CDR3 covers 16 residues.

The chain carries TRBV12-3 or TRBV12-4 and TRBJ2-7; D not resolved. The CDR3 consists of 12 residues. Trimming pared 6 bases from V and 3 bases from J, leaving 9 bases between. The CDR3 protein is CASSPDRYEQYF. The CDR3 nucleotides are TGTGCCAGCAGCCCGGACCGCTACGAGCAGTACTTC.

The chain links TRBV7-2 to TRBJ2-1; 10 bases align to TRBD2. J lost 7 bases, V lost 1 base, and 7 bases had no gene match. The CDR3 consists of 16 residues. CDR1 is SGHTA and CDR2 is FQGNSA in the germline V gene. CDR3 coding DNA: TGTGCCAGCAGCTTAGATATTAGCGGGGGGTCGAATGAGCAGTTCTTC. Amino acids: CASSLDISGGSNEQFF.

CDR3 sequence reads: CASSLQRRFTGELFF. DNA for the CDR3: TGTGCCAGCAGTTTACAACGTAGGTTCACCGGGGAGCTGTTTTTT. The chain has TRBV27 and TRBJ2-2; D is unresolved. The CDR3 has 15 residues. V was shortened by 2 bases and J by 4 bases, with 11 bases between the two germline ends. Per germline, CDR1 MNHEY and CDR2 SMNVEV (reference sequence).

This sequence joins TRBV4-2 and TRBJ2-3; D is unclear. The CDR3 has 12 residues. Per germline, CDR1 LGHNA and CDR2 YNFKEQ. The V end was cut by 0 bases, the J end by 5 bases, with 3 bases between. CDR3 bases: TGTGCCAGCAGCCAAGAAGTAGATACGCAGTATTTT. Amino acid sequence: CASSQEVDTQYF.

The rearrangement uses TRBV5-4 and TRBJ1-4; a weak D match, TRBD1 (6 bases). This CDR3 region has 15 residues. Germline CDR1 SGHNT, CDR2 YYREEE (reference sequence). Between the trimmed V and J ends, which lost 3 bases and 4 bases, there was a span of 13 bases. DNA for the CDR3: TGTGCCAGCAGCTCTAAGACAGGCAATAATGAAAAACTGTTTTTT. Its protein is CASSSKTGNNEKLFF.

The chain is built from TRBV7-3 and TRBJ1-3, with a tentative D call TRBD1 (6 bases). Trimming shortened V by 2 bases and J by 0 bases, and 8 bases separated the two germline ends. CDR3 length: 15 amino acids. Germline loops: CDR1 SGHTA, CDR2 FQGTGA. The CDR3 DNA reads TGTGCCAGCAGCTTAGGACAGAGCTCTGGAAACACCATATATTTT. This sequence encodes CASSLGQSSGNTIYF. Combining the CDR3 with reference TRBV7-3 and TRBJ1-3 gives the whole variable domain GAGVSQTPSNKVTEKGKYVELRCDPISGHTALYWYRQSLGQGPEFLIYFQGTGAADDSGLPNDRFFAVRPEGSVSTLKIQRTERGDSAVYLCASSLGQSSGNTIYFGEGSWLTVV.

The gene calls are TRBV19 and TRBJ2-1; TRBD1 matches 7 bases. Looked up from germline, CDR1 is LNHDA and CDR2 is SQIVND (reference sequence). There are 14 residues in the CDR3. With V trimmed by 7 bases and J by 9 bases, 12 bases remained unmatched. The CDR3 loop reads CASNPRQGYGEQFF. In DNA, the CDR3 is TGTGCCAGTAACCCGAGACAGGGATATGGTGAGCAGTTCTTC.

The rearrangement uses TRBV5-1 and TRBJ1-2; D not resolved. The V end was cut by 4 bases, the J end by 3 bases, with 13 bases between. CDR1 SGHRS and CDR2 YFSETQ come from the germline V gene. This CDR3 contains 14 residues. The DNA of the CDR3 is TGCGCCAGCAGCGCAGGCCCCTGGGACTATGGCTACACCTTC. Translating it yields CASSAGPWDYGYTF. The full variable domain, its missing parts supplied by reference TRBV5-1 and TRBJ1-2, is KAGVTQTPRYLIKTRGQQVTLSCSPISGHRSVSWYQQTPGQGLQFLFEYFSETQRNKGNFPGRFSGRQFSNSRSEMNVSTLELGDSALYLCASSAGPWDYGYTFGSGTRLTVV.

The chain joins TRBV6-5 to TRBJ2-1; TRBD1 aligns across 8 bases. The CDR3 covers 14 residues. After removal of 5 bases from V and 5 bases from J, the junction contained 5 bases not matched to a gene. CDR1 MNHEY and CDR2 SVGAGI come from the germline V gene. Written as DNA, the CDR3 is TGTGCCAGCAGTCGACAGGGGAATAACAATGAGCAGTTCTTC. This codes for CASSRQGNNNEQFF.

The rearrangement joins TRBV5-1 to TRBJ2-2; D is possibly TRBD1 or TRBD2 (5 bases each). V lost 5 bases and J lost 7, with 15 bases in between. Germline V gene data show CDR1 as SGHRS and CDR2 as YFSETQ. This CDR3 contains 14 residues. The CDR3 DNA reads as TGCGCCAGCAGAAAACAGGCCGAGGGCGGGGAGCTGTTTTTT. Protein sequence: CASRKQAEGGELFF.

The chain employs TRBV7-3 and TRBJ2-3; no definite D call. CDR3 length: 15 amino acids. V dropped 3 bases and J dropped 0 bases, with 10 bases sitting between them. Germline values: CDR1 SGHTA, CDR2 FQGTGA. CDR3 in DNA: TGTGCCAGCAGCTTGAGCTTTGCTAGCACAGATACGCAGTATTTT. Its protein product is CASSLSFASTDTQYF.

This sequence joins TRBV9 and TRBJ2-3; 9 bases line up with TRBD1. Trimming at V came to 4 bases and at J to 4 bases, leaving 7 bases not matched to a gene. CDR1 and CDR2 (germline): SGDLS, YYNGEE. There are 15 residues in the CDR3. The CDR3 reads CASSPGTGLSDTQYF. CDR3 nucleotide sequence: TGTGCCAGCAGCCCCGGGACAGGGTTGTCAGATACGCAGTATTTT.

The V call is TRBV7-2, the J call TRBJ1-3; 10 positions match TRBD1. Germline V gives CDR1 SGHTA, CDR2 FQGNSA. The junction had 9 bases not matched to a gene; V was cut back by 1 base and J by 0 bases. This CDR3 has 19 amino acids. CDR3 amino acids: CASSLVRTGGFLSGNTIYF. The CDR3, as DNA: TGTGCCAGCAGCTTAGTGCGGACAGGGGGTTTCCTCTCTGGAAACACCATATATTTT. The variable domain in full, completed from reference TRBV7-2 and TRBJ1-3, reads GAGVSQSPSNKVTEKGKDVELRCDPISGHTALYWYRQSLGQGLEFLIYFQGNSAPDKSGLPSDRFSAERTGGSVSTLTIQRTQQEDSAVYLCASSLVRTGGFLSGNTIYFGEGSWLTVV.

The chain links TRBV5-4 to TRBJ1-2; 7 bases agree with TRBD1. The CDR3 loop spans 15 amino acids. With 0 bases clipped from V and 4 bases from J, the junction kept 6 bases outside the gene matches. CDR1 and CDR2 (germline): SGHNT, YYREEE (reference sequence). Here the CDR3 DNA reads TGTGCCAGCAGCTTGGGCTCGACAGGGCCCTATGGCTACACCTTC. This translates into CASSLGSTGPYGYTF.

The rearrangement joins TRBV7-9 to TRBJ2-3; 10 bases align to TRBD2. The CDR3 is made up of 14 amino acids. Looked up from germline, CDR1 is SEHNR and CDR2 is FQNEAQ (reference sequence). Trimming cost V 3 bases and J 4 bases; bases outside gene matches: 1. The chain's CDR3 is CASSLSGGADTQYF. DNA of the CDR3: TGTGCCAGCAGCTTGAGCGGGGGGGCAGATACGCAGTATTTT. The variable domain in full, completed from reference TRBV7-9 and TRBJ2-3, reads DTGVSQNPRHKITKRGQNVTFRCDPISEHNRLYWYRQTLGQGPEFLTYFQNEAQLEKSRLLSDRFSAERPKGSFSTLEIQRTEQGDSAMYLCASSLSGGADTQYFGPGTRLTVL.

The rearrangement links TRBV5-1 to TRBJ2-3; 8 bases map to TRBD1. Germline CDR1 and CDR2: SGHRS and YFSETQ. Trimming removed 5 bases from V and 4 bases from J; junction bases left unmatched: 9. CDR3 length: 15 residues. CDR3 region: CASSSDRARSDTQYF. CDR3 nucleotide sequence: TGCGCCAGCAGTTCGGACAGGGCTAGGTCAGATACGCAGTATTTT.

CDR3 nucleotides: TGTGCCAGCGGCCGCGGGGGAAGCAATGAGCAGTTCTTC. It translates to CASGRGGSNEQFF. This sequence joins TRBV12-3 or TRBV12-4 and TRBJ2-1; 7 bases line up with TRBD2. Germline trimming cut 8 bases from V and 6 bases from J; bases unmatched to any gene: 7. The CDR3 covers 13 residues.

V and J are TRBV27 and TRBJ2-7; TRBD1 matches 8 bases. The CDR3 is 16 amino acids. Germline CDR1 reads MNHEY; CDR2 reads SMNVEV (reference sequence). With V trimmed by 8 bases and J by 1 base, 13 bases remained unmatched. The CDR3 loop reads CASWPRTGRISYEQYF. CDR3 in DNA: TGTGCCAGCTGGCCCCGGACAGGGAGGATATCCTACGAGCAGTACTTC.

This clone is a singleton in its sample. In DNA form, the CDR3 reads TGTGCCAGTAGTAAAGTAAAAGCCAGCGGGGGAATTAAAGAGACCCAGTACTTC. Translated: CASSKVKASGGIKETQYF. The genes are TRBV19 and TRBJ2-5; 8 bases match TRBD2. Looked up from germline, CDR1 is LNHDA and CDR2 is SQIVND (reference sequence). The CDR3 sequence is 18 residues long. V shed 4 bases, J shed 3 bases, and the junction held 16 bases outside the gene matches.

A remark on this clone: Distinct nucleotide sequences in the sample also encode this CDR3. V usage is TRBV6-2 or TRBV6-3 and J usage is TRBJ2-3, with no clear D. Trimming took off 0 bases at V and 5 bases at J, with 3 bases between the two ends. Germline lookup yields CDR1 MNHEY and CDR2 SVGEGT. The length of the CDR3 is 12 residues. This CDR3 reads CASSYSKDTQYF. The CDR3 region has the DNA TGTGCCAGCAGTTACTCGAAAGATACGCAGTATTTT.